This is a list of T cell receptor beta chains from one sample in a study of identical twins. MiXCR was run by TCRdb on the 5' RACE reads, yielding one entry per CDR3 protein. The sample lists some 250,000 distinct CDR3 sequences, roughly an eighth seen once, with more than 3.5% in the top ten. The same specimen was also included in a second study, on yellow fever vaccine responses in identical twins.

The sequenced material came from memory (CD45RO+) T cells sorted from blood. These receptor sequences come from a woman under 30 in good health. The CDR3 runs from the conserved cysteine through the conserved F or W. Each record gives: V gene, D gene, CDR3 length, clone size, J gene, CDR3 protein, CDR3 DNA. The D gene is left open where the match is weak. Rows give clone size only sometimes, using once, few, many, or a class for an expanded clone.

v_call: TRBV7-6; d_call: TRBD1; cdr3_length: 15; clone_size: NA; j_call: TRBJ2-5; cdr3_aa: CASSPQAGTGVTQYF; cdr3_nt: TGTGCCAGCAGCCCCCAGGCCGGGACAGGTGTAACCCAGTACTTC
v_call: TRBV5-1; d_call: TRBD2; cdr3_length: 17; clone_size: NA; j_call: TRBJ2-1; cdr3_aa: CASGGLAGGASGDEQFF; cdr3_nt: TGCGCCAGCGGAGGACTAGCGGGGGGCGCCTCGGGCGATGAGCAGTTCTTC
v_call: TRBV5-1; d_call: TRBD1; cdr3_length: 16; clone_size: few; j_call: TRBJ2-1; cdr3_aa: CASSLEGAVIKNEQFF; cdr3_nt: TGCGCCAGCAGCTTGGAGGGGGCGGTAATAAAGAATGAGCAGTTCTTC
v_call: TRBV19; d_call: NA; cdr3_length: 16; clone_size: NA; j_call: TRBJ2-2; cdr3_aa: CASSIDRHQNTGELFF; cdr3_nt: TGTGCCAGTAGTATTGATCGCCACCAGAACACCGGGGAGCTGTTTTTT
v_call: TRBV6-6; d_call: NA; cdr3_length: 14; clone_size: NA; j_call: TRBJ1-1; cdr3_aa: CASLKGLMNTEAFF; cdr3_nt: TGTGCCAGCCTAAAGGGGCTAATGAACACTGAAGCTTTCTTT
v_call: TRBV29-1; d_call: NA; cdr3_length: 14; clone_size: NA; j_call: TRBJ1-1; cdr3_aa: CSVEIGGGHTEAFF; cdr3_nt: TGCAGCGTTGAAATCGGGGGGGGGCACACTGAAGCTTTCTTT
v_call: TRBV6-1; d_call: NA; cdr3_length: 14; clone_size: NA; j_call: TRBJ2-5; cdr3_aa: CTSTGAGNGETQYF; cdr3_nt: TGTACCAGCACCGGGGCGGGAAATGGGGAGACCCAGTACTTC
v_call: TRBV7-9; d_call: TRBD2; cdr3_length: 14; clone_size: many; j_call: TRBJ2-3; cdr3_aa: CASSSGGSRDTQYF; cdr3_nt: TGTGCCAGCTCTAGCGGGGGATCTCGAGATACGCAGTATTTT
v_call: TRBV24-1; d_call: TRBD1; cdr3_length: 14; clone_size: NA; j_call: TRBJ1-1; cdr3_aa: CATSDKRDRDEAFF; cdr3_nt: TGTGCCACCAGTGATAAACGGGACAGGGATGAAGCTTTCTTT
v_call: TRBV12-3/TRBV12-4; d_call: NA; cdr3_length: 13; clone_size: NA; j_call: TRBJ2-5; cdr3_aa: CASSLLALETQYF; cdr3_nt: TGTGCCAGCAGTTTGTTAGCGTTAGAGACCCAGTACTTC
v_call: TRBV4-2; d_call: NA; cdr3_length: 16; clone_size: few; j_call: TRBJ2-1; cdr3_aa: CASSQDFGGIYNEQFF; cdr3_nt: TGTGCCAGCAGCCAAGATTTTGGCGGTATATACAATGAGCAGTTCTTC
v_call: TRBV11-2; d_call: TRBD2; cdr3_length: 14; clone_size: few; j_call: TRBJ2-7; cdr3_aa: CASSLRSGGYEQYF; cdr3_nt: TGTGCCAGCAGCTTGCGGTCGGGGGGCTACGAGCAGTACTTC
v_call: TRBV29-1; d_call: TRBD2; cdr3_length: 14; clone_size: NA; j_call: TRBJ2-5; cdr3_aa: CSVTLAESTRLLYF; cdr3_nt: TGCAGCGTTACTCTAGCGGAAAGCACCCGTCTGCTATATTTC
v_call: TRBV2; d_call: TRBD2; cdr3_length: 16; clone_size: many; j_call: TRBJ2-7; cdr3_aa: CASNLNPGLAALEQYF; cdr3_nt: TGTGCCAGCAACTTAAACCCGGGACTAGCTGCTCTGGAGCAGTACTTC
v_call: TRBV29-1; d_call: TRBD1; cdr3_length: 15; clone_size: few; j_call: TRBJ2-3; cdr3_aa: CSVVRGGQTTDTQYF; cdr3_nt: TGCAGCGTTGTACGTGGGGGACAGACCACAGATACGCAGTATTTT
v_call: TRBV5-5; d_call: NA; cdr3_length: 15; clone_size: NA; j_call: TRBJ2-1; cdr3_aa: CASSSVGLATDEQFF; cdr3_nt: TGTGCCAGCAGCTCGGTAGGGCTAGCGACCGATGAGCAGTTCTTC
v_call: TRBV5-1; d_call: NA; cdr3_length: 15; clone_size: many; j_call: TRBJ2-1; cdr3_aa: CASSLAASSYNEQFF; cdr3_nt: TGCGCCAGCAGCTTGGCCGCGAGCTCCTACAATGAGCAGTTCTTC
v_call: TRBV7-9; d_call: TRBD1; cdr3_length: 16; clone_size: many; j_call: TRBJ2-5; cdr3_aa: CASQGVQGSYQETQYF; cdr3_nt: TGTGCCAGCCAAGGTGTACAGGGGTCCTACCAAGAGACCCAGTACTTC